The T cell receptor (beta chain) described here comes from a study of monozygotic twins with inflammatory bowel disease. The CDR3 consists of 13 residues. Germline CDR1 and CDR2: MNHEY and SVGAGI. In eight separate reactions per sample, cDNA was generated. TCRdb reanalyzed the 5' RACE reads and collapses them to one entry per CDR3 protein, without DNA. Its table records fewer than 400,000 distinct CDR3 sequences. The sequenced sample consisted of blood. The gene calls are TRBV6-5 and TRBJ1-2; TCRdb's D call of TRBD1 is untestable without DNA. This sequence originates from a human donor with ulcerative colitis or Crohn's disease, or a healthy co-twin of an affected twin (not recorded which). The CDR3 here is CASSYWTGDGYTF.